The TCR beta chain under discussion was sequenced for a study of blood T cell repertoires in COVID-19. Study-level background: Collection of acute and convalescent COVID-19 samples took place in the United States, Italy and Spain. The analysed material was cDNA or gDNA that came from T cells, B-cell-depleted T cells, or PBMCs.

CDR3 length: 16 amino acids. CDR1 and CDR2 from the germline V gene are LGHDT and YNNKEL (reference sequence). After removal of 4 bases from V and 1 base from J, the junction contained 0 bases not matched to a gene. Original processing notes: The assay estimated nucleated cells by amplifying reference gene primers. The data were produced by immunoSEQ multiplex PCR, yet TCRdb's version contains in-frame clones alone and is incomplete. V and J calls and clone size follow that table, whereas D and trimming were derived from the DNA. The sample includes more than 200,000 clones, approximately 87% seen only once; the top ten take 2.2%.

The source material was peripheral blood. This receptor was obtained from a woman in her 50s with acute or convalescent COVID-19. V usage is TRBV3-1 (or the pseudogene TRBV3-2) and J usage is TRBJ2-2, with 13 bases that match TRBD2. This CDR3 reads CASSRLAGGNTGELFF. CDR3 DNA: TGTGCCAGCAGCCGACTAGCGGGGGGGAACACCGGGGAGCTGTTTTTT.